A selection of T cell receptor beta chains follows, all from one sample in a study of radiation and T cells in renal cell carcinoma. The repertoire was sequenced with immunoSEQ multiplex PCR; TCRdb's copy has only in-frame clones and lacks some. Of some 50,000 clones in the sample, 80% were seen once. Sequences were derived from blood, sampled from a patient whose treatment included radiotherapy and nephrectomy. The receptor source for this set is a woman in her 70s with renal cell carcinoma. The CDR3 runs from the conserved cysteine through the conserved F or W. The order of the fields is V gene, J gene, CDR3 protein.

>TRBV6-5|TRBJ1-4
CASSYSDIYNEKLFF
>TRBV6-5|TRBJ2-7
CASSRGRSDEQYF
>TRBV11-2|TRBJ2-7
CASSLRLAGEQYF
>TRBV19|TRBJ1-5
CASSIDVTQPQHF
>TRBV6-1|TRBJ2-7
CASSDYEQYF
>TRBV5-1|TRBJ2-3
CASSLGPAPDTQYF
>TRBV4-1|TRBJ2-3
CASSQDRGGAVDTQYF
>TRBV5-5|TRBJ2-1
CASSRDGGTSGRNEQFF
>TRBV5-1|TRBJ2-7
CASSPSGFYEQYF
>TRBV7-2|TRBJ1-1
CASSLGAERIEAFF
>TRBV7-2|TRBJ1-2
CASSPNMAQGYGYTF
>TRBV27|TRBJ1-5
CASSPQGQPQHF
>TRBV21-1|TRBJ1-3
CASSKRDSRWENTIYF
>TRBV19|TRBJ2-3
CASSIGFGIAGDTQYF
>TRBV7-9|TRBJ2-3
CASSWGGGTSTDTQYF
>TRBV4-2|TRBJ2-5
CASSQDGVAGTFLETQYF
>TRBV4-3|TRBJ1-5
CASSQEQGVAQPQHF
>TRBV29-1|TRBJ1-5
CSAQGRNQPQHF
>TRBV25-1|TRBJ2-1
CASSDPPGVAGAGGEQFF
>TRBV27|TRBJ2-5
CASSLLGSGIQETQYF
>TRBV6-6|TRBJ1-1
CASLLGRLVTEAFF
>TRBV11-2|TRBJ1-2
CASSLDTNYGYTF
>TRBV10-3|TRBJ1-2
CAISDSGQGHYGYTF
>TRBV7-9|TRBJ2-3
CASSDTGEVADTQYF
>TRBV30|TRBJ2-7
CAWRGTRGAYEQYF
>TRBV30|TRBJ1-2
CAWSSENYGYTF
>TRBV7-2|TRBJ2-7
CASSLVAGSSYEQYF
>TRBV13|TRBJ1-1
CASSLGGNEAFF
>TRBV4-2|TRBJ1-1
CASSPQSEVNTEAFF
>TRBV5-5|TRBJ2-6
CASSLVPRGYGANVLTF
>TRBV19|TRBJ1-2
CASSQQILLYYGYTF
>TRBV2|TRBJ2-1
CASRAAGGVYNEQFF
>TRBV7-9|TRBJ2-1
CASSSSTSGGNNEQFF
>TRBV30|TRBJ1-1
CAWSQGMNTEAFF
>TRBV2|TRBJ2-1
CASSPPGGSSRGAFF
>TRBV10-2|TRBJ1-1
CASSEPLPGNTEAFF
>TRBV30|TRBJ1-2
CAWSRDRPYGYTF
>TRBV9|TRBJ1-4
CASSVATRVGEKLFF
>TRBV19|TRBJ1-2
CASAKVNYGYTF
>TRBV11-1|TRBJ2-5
CASSLGGGETQYF
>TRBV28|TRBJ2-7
CASSLRAISYEQYF
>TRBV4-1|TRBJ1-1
CASSQAGHPATEAFF
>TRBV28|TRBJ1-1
CASSLPGGSNEAFF
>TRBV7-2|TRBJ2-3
CASSLERAGVSDTQYF
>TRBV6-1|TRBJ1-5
CASSERASSNQPQHF
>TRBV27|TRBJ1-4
CASSSRSIPEKLFF
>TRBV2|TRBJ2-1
CASSQGAGAEQFF
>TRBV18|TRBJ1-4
CASSPRLQGAANEKLFF
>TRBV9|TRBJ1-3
CASSARQGTGNTIYF
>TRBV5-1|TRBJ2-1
CATARTSGGYNEQFF
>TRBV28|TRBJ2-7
CASIQTGRVSYEQYF